Each of the 18 T cell receptor beta chains below was sequenced from the same sample in a study of cytomegalovirus exposure and HLA in healthy donors. Primers included in the PCR were 60 Vbeta and 13 Jbeta primers. Clones were sequenced by immunoSEQ multiplex PCR, and TCRdb holds only the in-frame ones, with some missing. The data show around 90,000 clones, 70% to 85% seen once. The sequenced material came from PBMCs. These TCRs come from a middle-aged man in good health and CMV-seronegative.

This rearrangement joins TRBV10-3 to TRBJ2-1, with 12 bases aligning to TRBD1. The V segment lost 4 bases and the J segment 9 bases; nucleotides outside the gene matches: 7. Looked up from germline, CDR1 is ENHRY and CDR2 is SYGVKD. This CDR3 spans 15 amino acids. CDR3 nucleotide sequence: TGTGCCATCAGTGGGGAGGGACAGGGGGCTTTTGAGCAGTTCTTC. It translates to CAISGEGQGAFEQFF.

The chain employs TRBV7-9 and TRBJ1-3; D is uncertain. The germline V gene has CDR1 SEHNR and CDR2 FQNEAQ (reference sequence). CDR3 size: 17 residues. V was trimmed by 5 bases and J by 2 bases, leaving 19 bases between them. For the CDR3, the DNA is TGTGCCAGCAGCCCAAACTTTAGTCAGGAACCTGGAAACACCATATATTTT. Residues: CASSPNFSQEPGNTIYF.

DNA for the CDR3: TGTGCCAGCACTGCACAGGGAACGTATGGTGAAGCTTTCTTT. It specifies CASTAQGTYGEAFF. This rearrangement joins TRBV6-1 to TRBJ1-1, with D maybe TRBD1 (6 bases). CDR3 size: 14 residues. The germline V gene has CDR1 MNHNS and CDR2 SASEGT. V lost 7 bases and J 7 bases, leaving 19 bases between the germline ends.

J is TRBJ2-7 and V is TRBV9, with D perhaps TRBD1 (6 bases). In germline, CDR1 is SGDLS, CDR2 YYNGEE. The CDR3 consists of 13 residues. Trimming shortened V by 3 bases and J by 3 bases, and 10 bases separated the two germline ends. The CDR3 loop reads CASSAGQFYEQYF. The DNA for the CDR3 is TGTGCCAGCAGCGCTGGACAGTTCTACGAGCAGTACTTC.

The chain combines TRBV9 with TRBJ2-5; TRBD2 might be the D (6 bases). The CDR3 has 16 amino acids. In germline, CDR1 is SGDLS, CDR2 YYNGEE. Trimming left V 0 bases short and J 7 bases short, with 19 bases between. The CDR3 bases are TGTGCCAGCAGCGTAGGTGTGAGCGGGTGGGCGCGGACCCAGTACTTC. Residues: CASSVGVSGWARTQYF.

The chain couples TRBV15 to TRBJ2-5; D unresolved. Trimming took off 0 bases at V and 1 base at J, with 9 bases between the two ends. The CDR3 loop spans 15 amino acids. CDR1 LNHNV and CDR2 YYDKDF come from the germline V gene (reference sequence). Written as DNA, the CDR3 is TGTGCCACCAGCAGAGAGGTCTACCTCCAAGAGACCCAGTACTTC. It codes for CATSREVYLQETQYF. Based on the CDR3 plus reference TRBV15 and TRBJ2-5, the full variable domain is DAMVIQNPRYQVTQFGKPVTLSCSQTLNHNVMYWYQQKSSQAPKLLFHYYDKDFNNEADTPDNFQSRRPNTSFCFLDIRSPGLGDTAMYLCATSREVYLQETQYFGPGTRLLVL.

The rearrangement joins TRBV7-9 to TRBJ2-7, with 9 bases identical to TRBD2. CDR3 length: 18 residues. V lost 5 bases to trimming and J lost 0 bases; unmatched junction nucleotides: 14. Germline CDR1 reads SEHNR; CDR2 reads FQNEAQ (reference sequence). The CDR3 region has the DNA TGTGCCAGCAGCCCGTACCTAGGCCTAGCGGGAACCTCCTACGAGCAGTACTTC. It encodes CASSPYLGLAGTSYEQYF.

CDR3 region: CASTNSGNEQFF. The CDR3 DNA reads TGTGCCAGCACTAACTCGGGAAATGAGCAGTTCTTC. V is TRBV2 and J is TRBJ2-1, with TRBD2 as a possible D gene (5 bases). Trimming removed 7 bases at V and 7 bases at J, with 11 bases between. The CDR3 loop spans 12 amino acids. The germline V gene has CDR1 SNHLY and CDR2 FYNNEI.

The CDR3 is CASSPRTDTQYF. The CDR3 DNA reads TGTGCCAGCTCGCCTAGAACAGATACGCAGTATTTT. The chain couples TRBV18 to TRBJ2-3; D not resolved. The germline V gene encodes CDR1 KGHSH and CDR2 LQKENI. This CDR3 is built from 12 residues. Trimming took off 6 bases at V and 3 bases at J, with 7 bases between the two ends.

The chain joins TRBV9 to TRBJ2-3; the match to TRBD2 covers 7 bases. The CDR3 contains 13 residues. The ends lost 6 bases at V and 0 bases at J; junction bases unmatched: 1. Germline loops: CDR1 SGDLS, CDR2 YYNGEE. DNA of the CDR3: TGTGCCAGCAACGGGGGGAGCACAGATACGCAGTATTTT. Translation: CASNGGSTDTQYF.

This rearrangement joins TRBV5-4 to TRBJ2-1, with 9 bases that match TRBD2. Trimming cost V 2 bases and J 7 bases; bases outside gene matches: 7. Germline V gene sequence: CDR1 SGHNT, CDR2 YYREEE (reference sequence). This CDR3 has 15 residues. The chain's CDR3 is CASSFLAGLQNEQFF. The CDR3 DNA is TGTGCCAGCAGCTTCCTAGCGGGACTACAGAATGAGCAGTTCTTC.

Many counts were recorded for this clone. The J gene is TRBJ2-3, the V gene TRBV6-4; D may be TRBD2 (5 bases). The V gene lost 0 bases and the J gene lost 0 bases, with 13 bases spanning the gap. The CDR3 has 17 residues. CDR1 and CDR2 (germline): MRHNA, SNTAGT. The CDR3 sequence is CASSDSREGSSTDTQYF. For the CDR3, the DNA is TGTGCCAGCAGTGACTCTCGGGAAGGCTCTAGCACAGATACGCAGTATTTT.

This clone was observed a handful of times. The CDR3 coding sequence is TGTGCCAGCAGCTCGACTAGCGGGAGTCGGAATGAGCAGTTCTTC. Its protein product is CASSSTSGSRNEQFF. The V gene is TRBV7-3, the J gene TRBJ2-1; 12 nucleotides agree with TRBD2. The CDR3 has 15 amino acids. Germline CDR1 reads SGHTA; CDR2 reads FQGTGA. V dropped 4 bases and J dropped 7; count of bases not matched to a gene: 5.

The chain carries TRBV27 and TRBJ1-4; maybe TRBD1 (6 bases). CDR3 length: 12 amino acids. Between the trimmed V and J ends, which lost 8 bases and 8 bases, there was a span of 12 bases. CDR1 and CDR2 from the germline V gene are MNHEY and SMNVEV (reference sequence). This CDR3 is CASGGLREKLFF. The CDR3 DNA is TGTGCCAGCGGGGGCCTTCGGGAAAAACTGTTTTTT.

The chain recombines TRBV2 with TRBJ2-3; perhaps TRBD2 as D (6 bases). The CDR3 consists of 13 residues. The ends were cut back, 11 bases at V and 0 bases at J, with 12 bases in the middle. Germline CDR1 is SNHLY and CDR2 is FYNNEI. CDR3 sequence reads: CARRAASTDTQYF. For the CDR3, the DNA is TGTGCCCGGAGGGCGGCTAGCACAGATACGCAGTATTTT.

The genes are TRBV4-2 and TRBJ2-5; 7 positions agree with TRBD2. The CDR3 has 16 residues. V gave up 4 bases and J gave up 5 bases; unmatched junction bases: 13. Germline CDR1 LGHNA, CDR2 YNFKEQ. This CDR3 reads CASSPMTGLGGETQYF. CDR3 in DNA: TGTGCCAGCAGCCCCATGACCGGACTCGGGGGGGAGACCCAGTACTTC.

The chain employs TRBV28 and TRBJ1-2, with TRBD1 identical over 8 bases. The V gene's germline CDR1 is MDHEN and CDR2 SYDVKM. This CDR3 contains 14 residues. V shed 2 bases, J shed 8 bases, and the junction held 7 bases outside the gene matches. CDR3 sequence: CASSLGQGAGGYTF. Here the CDR3 DNA reads TGTGCCAGCAGTTTAGGGCAGGGGGCGGGCGGCTACACCTTC.

This clone was found once. The rearrangement links TRBV23-1 to TRBJ1-3; D is undetermined. TRBV23-1 is annotated as an ORF whose role is uncertain. V lost 4 bases to trimming and J lost 0 bases, with 13 bases between them. The CDR3 consists of 16 residues. The CDR3 coding sequence is TGCGCCAGCAGTCCCGGGAGACCGAGCTCTGGAAACACCATATATTTT. As protein: CASSPGRPSSGNTIYF.